This T cell receptor beta chain was retrieved from a study of PD-1 blockade in classical Hodgkin lymphoma. Study results and limitations: There was a significant rise in CD4+ TCR diversity by C4D1, with no such rise for CD8+. Baseline TCR diversity was reportedly lower in newly diagnosed patients than healthy donors.

Germline-derived CDR1 and CDR2 are MRHNA and SNTAGT. The CDR3 is made up of 15 amino acids. The germline V and J ends were trimmed by 2 bases and 0 bases, with 10 bases remaining between them. This clone showed up just once. Antigen specificity is unknown. The time point here: cycle 4 day 1 (C4D1), after 5 to 7 weeks of nivolumab. Following autologous stem cell transplantation, relapse occurred in every patient, and exposure to brentuximab vedotin varied. Data came from immunoSEQ multiplex PCR; TCRdb stores just in-frame clones and leaves some out. Seen here are tens of thousands of clones, approximately 90% observed once, and the top ten hold about 8.1%.

Sequencing used peripheral blood mononuclear cells (PBMCs), obtained before the fourth cycle of nivolumab. This clonotype originated in a human donor with classical Hodgkin lymphoma. The chain recombines TRBV6-4 with TRBJ2-5; D perhaps matches TRBD1 (5 bases). DNA for the CDR3: TGTGCCAGCAGTGACAGGTCAGGGTACCAAGAGACCCAGTACTTC. Residues: CASSDRSGYQETQYF.